Below, 30 T cell receptor beta chains from the same sample are listed, as sequenced in a study of T cells after yellow fever vaccination. TCRdb processed the 5' RACE reads anew with MiXCR; each CDR3 protein has one entry. This sample has roughly 30,000 distinct CDR3 sequences, with roughly a tenth found just once. Sequences were derived from PBMCs, either bulk or a sorted T-cell subset (CD4+, CD8+, memory, or dextramer-sorted; not recorded which), sampled less than 16 days after the first yellow fever vaccination. These receptors all come from a man younger than 35 who received the YFV17D yellow fever vaccine.

This clonotype occurred many times. This chain links TRBV11-2 with TRBJ2-5, with TRBD2 identical over 8 bases. There are 16 residues in the CDR3. The germline gives CDR1 SGHAT, CDR2 FQNNGV. V lost 0 bases and J lost 4; bases outside the gene matches: 7. CDR3 DNA: TGTGCCAGCAGCTTAGACCGGGGGGGCCTTAGAGAGACCCAGTACTTC. Translation: CASSLDRGGLRETQYF.

This clonotype has ten or more counts. The genes are TRBV7-2 and TRBJ2-3, with TRBD2 identical over 15 bases. Per the germline V gene, CDR1 is SGHTA and CDR2 is FQGNSA. The CDR3 is made up of 17 amino acids. The junction had 8 bases not matched to a gene; V was cut back by 6 bases and J by 4 bases. The DNA for the CDR3 is TGTGCCAGCAGACACTCTGGACTAGCGGGGGGGCCAGATACGCAGTATTTT. Its translation: CASRHSGLAGGPDTQYF.

This clonotype showed up many times. The CDR3 DNA is TGTGCCAGTAGTCACGGACAGGATGCGAACACCGGGGAGCTGTTTTTT. Amino acid sequence: CASSHGQDANTGELFF. The chain uses TRBV19 and TRBJ2-2; TRBD1 agrees at 7 bases. Germline values: CDR1 LNHDA, CDR2 SQIVND (reference sequence). The CDR3 is 16 residues long. The V gene end was trimmed by 5 bases and the J gene end by 0 bases; junction bases not matched to a gene: 6.

This clonotype was detected many times. As DNA, the CDR3 is TGTGCCAGCACGACCCTAGGGGAGCTGTTTTTT. Translation gives CASTTLGELFF. This chain uses TRBV12-3 or TRBV12-4 with TRBJ2-2; D is uncertain. CDR3 size: 11 residues. Trimming shortened V by 7 bases and J by 8 bases, and 8 bases separated the two germline ends.

This clonotype was counted many times. V and J are TRBV3-1 and TRBJ2-3; D gene unclear. CDR3 length: 12 amino acids. From germline, CDR1 is LGHDT and CDR2 YNNKEL (reference sequence). Trimming took off 4 bases at V and 3 bases at J, with 5 bases between the two ends. CDR3 nucleotide sequence: TGTGCCAGCAGCCGTCAGACAGATACGCAGTATTTT. It specifies CASSRQTDTQYF.

This clonotype was seen at least ten times. The rearrangement links TRBV29-1 to TRBJ1-1; D possibly corresponds to TRBD1 (5 bases). This CDR3 region has 14 residues. Germline V CDR1 and CDR2: SQVTM, ANQGSEA. Trimming took 1 base from V and 0 from J, leaving 9 bases between them. The CDR3 protein is CSVEVYRLNTEAFF. In DNA, the CDR3 is TGCAGCGTTGAAGTCTACAGGTTGAACACTGAAGCTTTCTTT.

This clonotype was seen ten or more times. V gene TRBV6-1 combines with J gene TRBJ2-1, with D unresolved. Germline-derived CDR1 and CDR2 are MNHNS and SASEGT. V shed 6 bases and J shed 3 bases, with 9 bases lying between them. The CDR3 sequence is 13 residues long. The CDR3 spells CASRDQSYNEQFF. The CDR3 bases are TGTGCCAGCAGGGATCAGAGCTACAATGAGCAGTTCTTC.

The chain couples TRBV6-4 to TRBJ1-2; no clear D gene. V was cut by 6 bases and J by 4 bases, with 9 bases left in between. Germline CDR1 and CDR2: MRHNA and SNTAGT. This CDR3 comprises 12 residues. The CDR3 nucleotides are TGTGCCAGCAGACACCTGACCTATGGCTACACCTTC. This codes for CASRHLTYGYTF.

This clonotype was detected ten times or more. The rearrangement uses TRBV5-1 and TRBJ1-6; D ambiguous. Germline CDR1 is SGHRS and CDR2 is YFSETQ. Trimming left V 7 bases short and J 4 bases short, with 18 bases between. This CDR3 comprises 16 residues. CDR3 nucleotide sequence: TGCGCCAGCTTCGACCGCCAGCGGAATTATAATTCACCCCTCCACTTT. This translates into CASFDRQRNYNSPLHF.

This clonotype was picked up a small number of times. This could be a read error, since a much larger clone is one nucleotide away. The chain combines TRBV5-1 with TRBJ2-4, with no clear D. The CDR3 sequence is 14 residues long. Germline assignment: CDR1 SGHRS and CDR2 YFSETQ. Trimming took 0 bases from V and 7 from J, leaving 11 bases between them. DNA of the CDR3: TGCGCCAGCAGCTTGGATGTGGCTAACAACATTCAGTACTTC. It codes for CASSLDVANNIQYF.

The rearrangement joins TRBV21-1 to TRBJ1-2; the DNA was not compared with TRBD1, the D call given in the table. TRBV21-1 is recorded as a pseudogene. The CDR3 spans 13 residues. The DNA for the CDR3 is TGTGCCAGCAGCAAAGGGGGGGGGGGTGGCTACACCTTC. Protein product: CASSKGGGGGYTF.

This clonotype was picked up many times. The J gene is TRBJ2-3, the V gene TRBV5-1; D gene ambiguous. This CDR3 is 15 amino acids long. Germline CDR1 SGHRS, CDR2 YFSETQ. V lost 0 bases and J 5 bases, leaving 13 bases between the germline ends. The CDR3 bases are TGCGCCAGCAGCTTGGACGGCAACCCTCAAGATACGCAGTATTTT. Amino acid sequence: CASSLDGNPQDTQYF.

This clonotype has at least ten counts. V gene TRBV27 combines with J gene TRBJ2-3; 10 nucleotides align to TRBD2. The germline gives CDR1 MNHEY, CDR2 SMNVEV (reference sequence). J lost 7 bases, V lost 2 bases, and 9 bases had no gene match. This CDR3 is built from 16 residues. CDR3 nucleotides: TGTGCCAGCAGTTTAAATCCAGCGGGGGGGCCAAATACGCAGTATTTT. It encodes CASSLNPAGGPNTQYF.

Many counts were recorded for this clonotype. The chain combines TRBV6-1 with TRBJ2-7, with 7 bases matching TRBD1. Looked up from germline, CDR1 is MNHNS and CDR2 is SASEGT. This CDR3 contains 13 residues. The junction had 2 bases not matched to a gene; V was cut back by 4 bases and J by 2 bases. The DNA for the CDR3 is TGTGCCAGCAGTGTTACAGGGGCCTACGAGCAGTACGTC. As protein: CASSVTGAYEQYV.

This clonotype was counted a single time. A much larger clone differs by one base, so this may be a read error. This rearrangement joins TRBV6-2 or TRBV6-3 to TRBJ2-7, with TRBD2 as a possible D gene (6 bases). The CDR3 loop spans 18 amino acids. V lost 7 bases, J lost 4 bases, and 29 bases lay in between. Germline CDR1 reads MNHEY; CDR2 reads SVGEGT. This CDR3 reads CASTSSPGTGIRAYEQYF. CDR3 nucleotide sequence: TGTGCCAGCACTTCCAGCCCCGGGACTGGCATCCGAGCTTACGAGCAGTACTTC.

For this clonotype: This could be a read error, since a much larger clone is one nucleotide away. The chain joins TRBV11-1 to TRBJ1-1; a weak D match, TRBD1 (6 bases). V was shortened by 7 bases and J by 5 bases, with 11 bases between the two germline ends. In germline, CDR1 is SGHAT, CDR2 FQDESV (reference sequence). This CDR3 comprises 12 residues. The CDR3, as DNA: TGTGCCAGCAACTCGGACAGAACTGAAGCTTTCTTT. It translates to CASNSDRTEAFF.

In the case of this clonotype: The junction does not match germline at one end; this may be a read error. The gene calls are TRBV4-1 and TRBJ2-3; D unclear. The germline V gene encodes CDR1 MGHRA and CDR2 YSYEKL. The CDR3 spans 12 residues. The CDR3, as DNA: TGCGCCAGCAGCTGGAGTCCGGATACGCACTATTTT. Protein product: CASSWSPDTHYF.

The J gene is TRBJ1-3, the V gene TRBV6-1, with D maybe TRBD1 (5 bases). The germline gives CDR1 MNHNS, CDR2 SASEGT. Between the trimmed V and J ends, which lost 6 bases and 4 bases, there was a span of 13 bases. The CDR3 loop spans 14 amino acids. The chain's CDR3 is CASSPRASGNTIYF. The CDR3 DNA reads as TGTGCCAGCAGCCCCAGGGCCTCAGGAAACACCATATATTTT.

This clonotype was seen at least ten times. V gene TRBV29-1 combines with J gene TRBJ2-7; D unresolved. The CDR3 sequence is 13 residues long. From germline, CDR1 is SQVTM and CDR2 ANQGSEA. The germline V and J ends were trimmed by 7 bases and 6 bases, with 19 bases remaining between them. The CDR3 DNA follows: TGCAGCGCTGGGCGACAAGAGTCAACCGAGCAGTACTTC. Amino acids: CSAGRQESTEQYF.

At least ten counts were recorded for this clonotype. The chain has TRBV20-1 and TRBJ1-6; 7 bases align to TRBD1. Germline CDR1 and CDR2: DFQATT and SNEGSKA (reference sequence). CDR3 length: 14 residues. Germline trimming cut 5 bases from V and 3 bases from J; bases unmatched to any gene: 4. This chain's CDR3 is CSALRQGYNSPLHF. The CDR3 nucleotides are TGCAGTGCTCTCCGACAGGGCTATAATTCACCCCTCCACTTT.

This clonotype occurred many times. The chain has TRBV29-1 and TRBJ2-3; 7 bases line up with TRBD2. Germline V gene sequence: CDR1 SQVTM, CDR2 ANQGSEA. Trimming took 6 bases from V and 5 from J; bases not matched to a gene: 11. The CDR3 runs to 14 residues. This CDR3 is CSVERAGSGDTQYF. In DNA form, the CDR3 reads TGCAGCGTCGAGAGAGCGGGGTCCGGAGATACGCAGTATTTT.

As to this clonotype: A much larger clone lies a single base off, so this may be a read error. The chain carries TRBV11-2 and TRBJ1-1, with a tentative D call TRBD1 (5 bases). The CDR3 is 14 amino acids. Germline lookup yields CDR1 SGHAT and CDR2 FQNNGV. CDR3 region: CSSGRGGINTEAFF. The DNA for the CDR3 is TGTTCCAGCGGGCGGGGCGGGATTAACACTGAAGCTTTCTTT.

The sample holds many counts of this clonotype. The rearrangement joins TRBV25-1 to TRBJ2-1; a weak D match, TRBD2 (7 bases). Germline-derived CDR1 and CDR2 are MGHDK and SYGVNS. This CDR3 spans 16 amino acids. V was pared by 4 bases and J by 4 bases, with 17 bases between. CDR3 region: CASSVRGARIYNEQFF. The CDR3 DNA is TGTGCCAGCAGTGTCCGGGGGGCCAGGATATACAATGAGCAGTTCTTC.

The V call is TRBV20-1, the J call TRBJ2-1; D is tentatively TRBD1 or TRBD2 (6 bases each). V gave up 6 bases and J gave up 4 bases, with 22 bases separating them. Germline lookup yields CDR1 DFQATT and CDR2 SNEGSKA (reference sequence). This CDR3 contains 16 residues. DNA for the CDR3: TGCAGTGCGCTTGGGCGGAGAGGAGGGGGGTACAATGAGCAGTTCTTC. Translated: CSALGRRGGGYNEQFF.

This clonotype was counted at least ten times. CDR3 in amino acids: CASSPGTTVYQETQYF. DNA of the CDR3: TGCGCCAGCAGCCCCGGGACTACCGTGTACCAAGAGACCCAGTACTTC. The chain recombines TRBV4-1 with TRBJ2-5; TRBD2 aligns across 7 bases. The CDR3 runs to 16 residues. Germline CDR1 and CDR2: MGHRA and YSYEKL. Trimming at V came to 4 bases and at J to 0 bases, leaving 8 bases not matched to a gene.

This clonotype occurred many times. V and J are TRBV20-1 and TRBJ1-2; no clear D. Trimming took off 0 bases at V and 5 bases at J, with 16 bases between the two ends. This CDR3 is built from 15 residues. CDR1 and CDR2 (germline): DFQATT, SNEGSKA (reference sequence). In DNA, the CDR3 is TGCAGTGCTAGAGATTACGGCAGAGCCATATATGGCTACACCTTC. Protein product: CSARDYGRAIYGYTF.

Worth noting for this clonotype: One base away lies a much larger clone, so this may be a sequencing read error. The chain combines TRBV11-2 with TRBJ2-5; possible D gene TRBD2, 5 bases. V was clipped by 1 base and J by 0 bases, with 18 bases between them. The CDR3 has 18 amino acids. CDR1 is SGHAT, CDR2 FQNNGV, per germline. CDR3 DNA sequence: TGTGCCAGCAGCTTAGGGTGGGGAGCGGTGGGGAACCAAGAGACCCAGTACTTC. This codes for CASSLGWGAVGNQETQYF.

This clonotype was found many times. This chain joins TRBV10-3 and TRBJ2-7, with 10 bases aligning to TRBD2. Germline V gene sequence: CDR1 ENHRY, CDR2 SYGVKD. Trimming at V came to 10 bases and at J to 4 bases, leaving 13 bases not matched to a gene. CDR3 length equals 15 residues. Here the CDR3 DNA reads TGTGCCACCAGGTACGGACTAGCGGCGTATTACGAGCAGTACGTC. The encoded protein is CATRYGLAAYYEQYV.

This clonotype was picked up many times. The V gene is TRBV6-5, the J gene TRBJ2-3; TRBD1 is a possible D gene (6 bases). Trimming stripped 8 bases from V and 3 bases from J, with 9 bases between. Germline CDR1 and CDR2: MNHEY and SVGAGI. The length of the CDR3 is 12 residues. Here the CDR3 DNA reads TGTGCCAGCGGGGGCTCTACAGATACGCAGTATTTT. This translates into CASGGSTDTQYF.

This clonotype showed up many times. This chain links TRBV10-3 with TRBJ2-1; D possibly uses TRBD1 or TRBD2 (6 bases each). Germline assignment: CDR1 ENHRY and CDR2 SYGVKD. This CDR3 has 15 amino acids. The V and J ends lost 9 bases and 8 bases respectively, with 23 bases between them. The DNA of the CDR3 is TGTGCCATAAACAGGGCCGGGGGCTCGAGGGATGAGCAGTTCTTC. Translating gives CAINRAGGSRDEQFF.